Below are 30 T cell receptor beta chains sequenced from a single sample in a study of blood T cell repertoires in COVID-19. TCRdb keeps only in-frame clones here, not all; method: immunoSEQ multiplex PCR. The data show 330,000 or so clones, about 88% seen once. Sequencing used PBMCs or T cells enriched from blood (not recorded which). These receptors were collected from a woman between 25 and 40 years old who had been exposed to COVID-19.

This clone has only a few counts. The chain couples TRBV28 to TRBJ1-2, with TRBD1 identical over 8 bases. The germline gives CDR1 MDHEN, CDR2 SYDVKM. This CDR3 is built from 16 residues. J gave up 2 bases and V 4 bases, and 9 bases lay outside the gene matches. The DNA for the CDR3 is TGTGCCAGCAGTTCAACCGGGACAGGACTCAACTATGGCTACACCTTC. It yields the protein CASSSTGTGLNYGYTF.

This rearrangement joins TRBV6-5 to TRBJ2-5, with D possibly TRBD1 on 8 matching bases. CDR1 and CDR2 (germline): MNHEY, SVGAGI. CDR3 length: 14 amino acids. V dropped 7 bases and J dropped 5 bases, with 17 bases sitting between them. The CDR3: CASTYGGTGETQYF. The CDR3, as DNA: TGTGCCAGCACCTACGGGGGGACAGGCGAGACCCAGTACTTC.

Written as DNA, the CDR3 is TGTGCCAGCAGCGTCGGGAGACAGTCAACTAATGAAAAACTGTTTTTT. It translates to CASSVGRQSTNEKLFF. V gene TRBV9 combines with J gene TRBJ1-4, with D possibly matching TRBD1 (5 bases). Germline-derived CDR1 and CDR2 are SGDLS and YYNGEE. This CDR3 comprises 16 residues. V was clipped by 2 bases and J by 0 bases, with 11 bases between them.

This rearrangement joins TRBV5-1 to TRBJ2-3; 11 bases match TRBD2. The V and J ends lost 2 bases and 1 base, in that order; junction bases with no gene match: 6. The germline CDR1 and CDR2 sequences are SGHRS and YFSETQ. The CDR3 has 17 amino acids. CDR3 protein: CASSFRLAGTRTDTQYF. CDR3 sequence (DNA): TGCGCCAGCAGCTTCCGACTAGCGGGGACCCGCACAGATACGCAGTATTTT.

CDR3 protein: CASSIAEGAGTEAFF. DNA of the CDR3: TGTGCCAGCAGCATTGCGGAGGGGGCGGGCACTGAAGCTTTCTTT. The chain recombines TRBV28 with TRBJ1-1, with TRBD1 matching over 7 bases. This CDR3 spans 15 amino acids. The V gene end was trimmed by 6 bases and the J gene end by 4 bases; junction bases not matched to a gene: 11. Per germline, CDR1 MDHEN and CDR2 SYDVKM. The full variable domain, in which reference TRBV28 and TRBJ1-1 provide the parts outside the CDR3, is DVKVTQSSRYLVKRTGEKVFLECVQDMDHENMFWYRQDPGLGLRLIYFSYDVKMKEKGDIPEGYSVSREKKERFSLILESASTNQTSMYLCASSIAEGAGTEAFFGQGTRLTVV.

The CDR3 reads CASSLNLAGPTDTQYF. The CDR3 DNA reads TGTGCCAGCAGTTTAAACCTAGCGGGACCGACAGATACGCAGTATTTT. This chain links TRBV28 with TRBJ2-3, with 9 bases fitting TRBD2. Unmatched junction bases numbered 6, after V lost 2 bases and J lost 3 bases. CDR3 size: 16 residues. Germline V gene data show CDR1 as MDHEN and CDR2 as SYDVKM.

The chain carries TRBV27 and TRBJ2-7; 9 nucleotides align to TRBD1. This CDR3 comprises 18 residues. CDR1 MNHEY and CDR2 SMNVEV come from the germline V gene (reference sequence). With V trimmed by 5 bases and J by 5 bases, 19 bases remained unmatched. CDR3 residues: CASSPSGTGLPPLHEQYF. For the CDR3, the DNA is TGTGCCAGCAGTCCGTCCGGGACAGGGCTTCCCCCGTTACACGAGCAGTACTTC.

J is TRBJ2-1 and V is TRBV5-1; 13 positions agree with TRBD2. Germline V lookup: CDR1 SGHRS, CDR2 YFSETQ. J gave up 7 bases and V 3 bases, and 16 bases lay outside the gene matches. The CDR3 totals 19 residues. CDR3 in amino acids: CASSSDYKTSGRSSNEQFF. In DNA form, the CDR3 reads TGCGCCAGCAGCTCAGACTACAAGACTAGCGGGAGGAGCTCGAATGAGCAGTTCTTC. The entire variable domain, with the rest obtained from reference TRBV5-1 and TRBJ2-1, is as follows: KAGVTQTPRYLIKTRGQQVTLSCSPISGHRSVSWYQQTPGQGLQFLFEYFSETQRNKGNFPGRFSGRQFSNSRSEMNVSTLELGDSALYLCASSSDYKTSGRSSNEQFFGPGTRLTVL.

This sequence joins TRBV7-9 and TRBJ2-1; D possibly corresponds to TRBD2 (5 bases). Germline lookup yields CDR1 SEHNR and CDR2 FQNEAQ (reference sequence). V dropped 3 bases and J dropped 9 bases, with 9 bases sitting between them. This CDR3 is 12 amino acids long. The CDR3 nucleotides are TGTGCCAGCAGCTTGTTTGGAGGTGAGCAGTTCTTC. Translation: CASSLFGGEQFF.

Turning to this clone: The junction departs from germline at one end; a sequencing error may be responsible. V gene TRBV19 combines with J gene TRBJ2-1; no reliable D call. This CDR3 is 11 amino acids long. Germline V lookup: CDR1 LNHDA, CDR2 SQIVND (reference sequence). The CDR3 sequence is CGSYGYNEQFF. In nucleotides, the CDR3 is TGCGGCAGTTACGGCTACAATGAGCAGTTCTTC.

This clone was detected once. The rearrangement joins TRBV11-3 to TRBJ2-1, with 7 bases that match TRBD2. Trimming took 0 bases from V and 5 from J; bases not matched to a gene: 10. CDR3 size: 17 residues. Germline V gene data show CDR1 as SGHNT and CDR2 as YENEEA. The CDR3 protein is CASSLDLVELADNEQFF. Here the CDR3 DNA reads TGTGCCAGCAGCTTAGATTTAGTGGAGCTAGCGGACAATGAGCAGTTCTTC.

The chain combines TRBV25-1 with TRBJ1-4; 7 positions agree with TRBD1. The germline CDR1 and CDR2 sequences are MGHDK and SYGVNS. The CDR3 runs to 16 residues. The V segment lost 3 bases and the J segment 11 bases; nucleotides outside the gene matches: 15. Here the CDR3 DNA reads TGTGCCAGCAGTGAGCACAGGGGAGTGGCGGGTGTGAAACTGTTTTTT. Translating it yields CASSEHRGVAGVKLFF.

This clone has a single count. The chain couples TRBV29-1 to TRBJ1-2, with TRBD1 identical over 8 bases. CDR1 and CDR2 (germline): SQVTM, ANQGSEA. J gave up 4 bases and V 4 bases, and 11 bases lay outside the gene matches. The CDR3 has 15 residues. This chain's CDR3 is CSVVPQGALSYGYTF. The CDR3 nucleotides read TGCAGCGTTGTACCGCAGGGGGCGCTTAGCTATGGCTACACCTTC.

This chain connects TRBV10-2 to TRBJ1-2, with TRBD1 as a possible D gene (6 bases). In germline, CDR1 is WSHSY, CDR2 SAAADI. This CDR3 is 15 amino acids long. Trimming removed 3 bases from V and 3 bases from J, with 14 bases in between. The CDR3 DNA follows: TGCGCCAGCAGTGAAAGGGGGGGGCGCGACTATGGCTACACCTTC. Translated: CASSERGGRDYGYTF.

The chain uses TRBV30 and TRBJ1-2; D remains ambiguous. CDR1 and CDR2 (germline): GTSNPN, SVGIG (reference sequence). Trimming took off 3 bases at V and 0 bases at J, with 5 bases between the two ends. This CDR3 comprises 12 residues. The CDR3 sequence: CAWREANYGYTF. The DNA for the CDR3 is TGTGCCTGGAGGGAGGCTAACTATGGCTACACCTTC.

For the CDR3, the DNA is TGTGCCAGCAGTTCCCCCCTAATAGCGGGATCCGGCTACGAGCAGTACTTC. Amino acids: CASSSPLIAGSGYEQYF. The rearrangement links TRBV28 to TRBJ2-7; 8 bases agree with TRBD2. The CDR3 runs 17 residues. V lost 4 bases to trimming and J lost 3 bases; unmatched junction nucleotides: 14. Germline lookup yields CDR1 MDHEN and CDR2 SYDVKM.

The chain links TRBV5-4 to TRBJ1-2, with D unresolved. The ends were cut back, 6 bases at V and 0 bases at J, with 12 bases in the middle. The CDR3 spans 14 residues. Germline CDR1 reads SGHNT; CDR2 reads YYREEE (reference sequence). For the CDR3, the DNA is TGTGCCAGCACTGTTGGAGGGCCTAACTATGGCTACACCTTC. This encodes CASTVGGPNYGYTF.

This clone has only one observation. This chain links TRBV24-1 with TRBJ2-2, with D possibly being TRBD2 (7 bases). V was cut by 0 bases and J by 5 bases, with 12 bases left in between. The CDR3 spans 16 residues. Germline V gene sequence: CDR1 KGHDR, CDR2 SFDVKD. The CDR3 DNA is TGTGCCACCAGTGATTTGGGGGGGGCTGCGACCGGGGAGCTGTTTTTT. Its translation is CATSDLGGAATGELFF.

The CDR3 protein is CAWSGGRGQPQHF. CDR3 sequence (DNA): TGTGCCTGGAGTGGGGGTCGAGGGCAACCCCAGCATTTT. The rearrangement links TRBV30 to TRBJ1-5, with unresolved D. The CDR3 extends over 13 amino acids. Trimming cost V 1 base and J 10 bases, with 14 bases left between them. CDR1 is GTSNPN and CDR2 is SVGIG in the germline V gene (reference sequence).

The chain carries TRBV7-9 and TRBJ1-6; 8 bases map to TRBD1. The V gene end was trimmed by 7 bases and the J gene end by 5 bases; junction bases not matched to a gene: 4. The CDR3 runs to 14 residues. The germline V gene has CDR1 SEHNR and CDR2 FQNEAQ (reference sequence). The CDR3 sequence: CASTIQGDNSPLHF. CDR3 bases: TGTGCCAGCACCATACAGGGGGATAATTCACCCCTCCACTTT.

The chain employs TRBV2 and TRBJ2-3; 13 bases agree with TRBD2. Trimming cost V 0 bases and J 3 bases; bases outside gene matches: 6. This CDR3 has 18 residues. Per the germline V gene, CDR1 is SNHLY and CDR2 is FYNNEI. The CDR3: CASSEAPLLAGGTDTQYF. For the CDR3, the DNA is TGTGCCAGCAGTGAAGCACCCCTACTAGCGGGAGGGACAGATACGCAGTATTTT.

As regards this clone: Other nucleotide sequences from this sample produce the same CDR3. The chain recombines TRBV19 with TRBJ1-5; D gene uncertain. The germline V gene has CDR1 LNHDA and CDR2 SQIVND (reference sequence). The CDR3 spans 12 residues. Trimming left V 1 base short and J 6 bases short, with 4 bases between. This CDR3 reads CASSIGSQPQHF. CDR3 nucleotide sequence: TGTGCCAGTAGTATAGGTAGTCAGCCCCAGCATTTT. The full variable domain, its missing parts supplied by reference TRBV19 and TRBJ1-5, is DGGITQSPKYLFRKEGQNVTLSCEQNLNHDAMYWYRQDPGQGLRLIYYSQIVNDFQKGDIAEGYSVSREKKESFPLTVTSAQKNPTAFYLCASSIGSQPQHFGDGTRLSIL.

The rearrangement joins TRBV5-1 to TRBJ2-3, with a weak D call TRBD2 (7 bases). The CDR3 is 20 amino acids. Germline CDR1 and CDR2: SGHRS and YFSETQ. The V end lost 3 bases, the J end lost 3 bases, and 29 bases lay between the germline ends. The CDR3 spells CASSSTGGNDPDVSTDTQYF. The CDR3 DNA sequence: TGCGCCAGCAGCTCAACGGGGGGCAACGACCCTGATGTTTCTACAGATACGCAGTATTTT.

The rearrangement uses TRBV6-6 and TRBJ1-5, with D hard to call. The CDR3 totals 15 residues. The germline V gene has CDR1 MNHNY and CDR2 SVGAGI (reference sequence). V was trimmed by 5 bases and J by 9 bases, leaving 20 bases between them. The DNA for the CDR3 is TGTGCCAGCAGTCCCCAGGTGACCCCGTCTTGGCCCCAGCATTTT. It codes for CASSPQVTPSWPQHF.

The chain uses TRBV2 and TRBJ2-2; 14 positions match TRBD2. The trim removed 6 bases at V and 6 bases at J, leaving 3 bases unmatched. Germline values: CDR1 SNHLY, CDR2 FYNNEI. The CDR3 spans 15 residues. Written as DNA, the CDR3 is TGTGCCAGCAGACCGGGACTAGCGGGGGCCGGGGAGCTGTTTTTT. Its protein product is CASRPGLAGAGELFF. Using reference TRBV2 and TRBJ2-2 for the parts outside the CDR3, the full variable domain is EPEVTQTPSHQVTQMGQEVILRCVPISNHLYFYWYRQILGQKVEFLVSFYNNEISEKSEIFDDQFSVERPDGSNFTLKIRSTKLEDSAMYFCASRPGLAGAGELFFGEGSRLTVL.

The rearrangement uses TRBV27 and TRBJ2-3, with TRBD2 matching over 10 bases. The length of the CDR3 is 16 residues. Unmatched junction bases numbered 5, after V lost 1 base and J lost 4 bases. Germline V gene sequence: CDR1 MNHEY, CDR2 SMNVEV (reference sequence). The CDR3 coding sequence is TGTGCCAGCAGTTTATATTTAGCGGGAGGCTCAGATACGCAGTATTTT. Its protein product is CASSLYLAGGSDTQYF.

This rearrangement joins TRBV7-9 to TRBJ1-5, with no clear D. The CDR3 consists of 14 residues. Looked up from germline, CDR1 is SEHNR and CDR2 is FQNEAQ (reference sequence). Trimming stripped 5 bases from V and 3 bases from J, with 11 bases between. The CDR3 here is CASSRDGNNQPQHF. The CDR3 bases are TGTGCCAGCAGCCGCGACGGGAACAATCAGCCCCAGCATTTT.

The chain joins TRBV25-1 to TRBJ2-7; 8 nucleotides match TRBD1. Germline CDR1 and CDR2: MGHDK and SYGVNS. The CDR3 runs to 15 residues. J was trimmed by 6 bases and V by 1 base; bases with no gene match: 8. In DNA form, the CDR3 reads TGTGCCAGCAGTGAATCCTGGACAGGGTTCTCCGAGCAGTACTTC. It is translated as CASSESWTGFSEQYF.

The rearrangement uses TRBV10-3 and TRBJ2-7, with TRBD1 as a possible D gene (6 bases). The CDR3 length is 14 residues. V dropped 11 bases and J dropped 5 bases, with 22 bases sitting between them. Germline V gene lookup returns CDR1 ENHRY and CDR2 SYGVKD. The CDR3 DNA follows: TGTGCCGTTGGGGGCAGGGACAAACGGAACGAGCAGTACTTC. It encodes CAVGGRDKRNEQYF.

The sample holds a few counts of this clone. CDR3 coding DNA: TGTGCCAGCAGCGCCAGTATTCATTATGGCTACACCTTC. It codes for CASSASIHYGYTF. This sequence joins TRBV7-9 and TRBJ1-2, with no clear D. CDR1 is SEHNR and CDR2 is FQNEAQ in the germline V gene (reference sequence). CDR3 size: 13 residues. The V and J ends lost 5 bases and 5 bases respectively, with 12 bases between them.